A selection of T cell receptor beta chains follows, all from one sample in a study of circulating and synovial CD4+ cells in juvenile arthritis. Using immunoSEQ multiplex PCR, the repertoire was profiled, and TCRdb retains in-frame clones only, with some absent. The sample includes 30,000 to 40,000 clones, approximately 94% of them seen just once. The sequencing input was CD4+ T cells from blood. All receptors derive from a human donor with juvenile idiopathic arthritis. Both conserved end residues are part of each CDR3. D genes are given only for firm matches. A row's size may be missing; if present it is once, few, many or a size class.

clone size,D gene,CDR3 length,V gene,J gene,CDR3 DNA,CDR3 protein
.,TRBD1,15,TRBV5-1,TRBJ1-1,TGCGCCAGCAGCCGGGACAGGGGCATGAACACTGAAGCTTTCTTT,CASSRDRGMNTEAFF
once,.,15,TRBV5-6,TRBJ2-1,TGTGCCAGCAGCTTAGGAGGGGGGGCGAGCAATGAGCAGTTCTTC,CASSLGGGASNEQFF
.,TRBD1,15,TRBV7-2,TRBJ2-7,TGTGCCAGCAGCCCCTCCGGAAACAGGGGGCGGGAGCAGTACTTC,CASSPSGNRGREQYF
.,.,14,TRBV10-3,TRBJ2-5,TGTGCCATCGGGGGCTTTCCGGGACAAGAGACCCAGTACTTC,CAIGGFPGQETQYF
.,TRBD1,13,TRBV6-5,TRBJ1-2,TGTGCCAGCACCCTCAGGGGGAACTATGGCTACACCTTC,CASTLRGNYGYTF
.,TRBD2,15,TRBV6-6,TRBJ2-7,TGTGCCAGCAGTTTACTAGCGGGGGCCTCCTACGAGCAGTACTTC,CASSLLAGASYEQYF
.,.,13,TRBV18,TRBJ2-5,TGTGCCAGCTCACCGGAAACAGAAGAGACCCAGTACTTC,CASSPETEETQYF
.,TRBD1,15,TRBV11-2,TRBJ1-1,TGTGCCAGCAGCTTTACCTTGGACAGGGGGAGTGAAGCTTTCTTT,CASSFTLDRGSEAFF
.,.,14,TRBV5-4,TRBJ2-7,TGTGCCAGCAGCTTGGACGGGGGACCTTACGAGCAGTACTTC,CASSLDGGPYEQYF
.,TRBD1,16,TRBV5-1,TRBJ2-3,TGCGCCAGCAGCTTGACGGGACAGGGGAGCACAGATACGCAGTATTTT,CASSLTGQGSTDTQYF
.,TRBD1,19,TRBV19,TRBJ2-2,TGTGCCAGTTACGCCCATCTCGGACAGGGGGTTTACGGGACCGGGGAGCTGTTTTTT,CASYAHLGQGVYGTGELFF
.,.,13,TRBV2,TRBJ2-7,TGTGCCAGCAGTGATGATGTAGAATACGAGCAGTACTTC,CASSDDVEYEQYF
.,.,16,TRBV7-9,TRBJ1-3,TGTGCCAGCAGCTTACAGGGGCTGTATTCTGGAAACACCATATATTTT,CASSLQGLYSGNTIYF
.,.,15,TRBV9,TRBJ2-3,TGTGCCAGCAGCCCTGGCGGGGGCCTCACAGATACGCAGTATTTT,CASSPGGGLTDTQYF
.,TRBD2,15,TRBV27,TRBJ2-3,TGTGCCAGCAGTTTACTCGGGGGGGCCGGGGATACGCAGTATTTT,CASSLLGGAGDTQYF
.,.,14,TRBV2,TRBJ1-2,TGTGCCAGCAGAGACCGACAGGCCACCGTTGGCTACACCTTC,CASRDRQATVGYTF
.,.,16,TRBV6-5,TRBJ1-5,TGTGCCAGCAGTTCCCTGGGAGTGGATAGCAATCAGCCCCAGCATTTT,CASSSLGVDSNQPQHF
.,.,13,TRBV12-5,TRBJ2-7,TGTGCTAGTGGTTTGATCGGGGGTTACGAGCAGTACTTC,CASGLIGGYEQYF
once,TRBD2,18,TRBV7-2,TRBJ2-1,TGTGCCAGCAGCTCCTATAGCGGGGGGGCCCCCTCCTACAATGAGCAGTTCTTC,CASSSYSGGAPSYNEQFF
.,TRBD2,16,TRBV7-6,TRBJ2-5,TGTGCCAGCAGCAACCGACTAGCGGAAATCCAAGAGACCCAGTACTTC,CASSNRLAEIQETQYF
.,.,11,TRBV6-1,TRBJ1-2,TGTGCCAGCAGGGGGCTCAGTGGCTACACCTTC,CASRGLSGYTF
.,.,14,TRBV4-3,TRBJ1-1,TGCGCCAGCAGAGAGGAGGGGGGGCTATCTGAAGCTTTCTTT,CASREEGGLSEAFF
once,.,15,TRBV2,TRBJ2-2,TGTGCCAGCAGTGACAAGGGAGGACACACCGGGGAGCTGTTTTTT,CASSDKGGHTGELFF
.,.,14,TRBV9,TRBJ1-1,TGTGCCAGCAGCGTAGATCCCCGGAACACTGAAGCTTTCTTT,CASSVDPRNTEAFF
.,.,14,TRBV5-4,TRBJ1-6,TGTGCCAGCAGCTTGGGCAGGGGAAGTTCACCCCTCCACTTT,CASSLGRGSSPLHF
.,TRBD1,15,TRBV19,TRBJ2-5,TGTGCCAGTAGTATCGACAGGGCCTCTTGGGAGACCCAGTACTTC,CASSIDRASWETQYF
.,TRBD2,15,TRBV29-1,TRBJ2-7,TGCAGCGTTACCCCCTTGGCGGGGGGGACCTACGAGCAGTACTTC,CSVTPLAGGTYEQYF
.,TRBD1,16,TRBV6-5,TRBJ1-4,TGTGCCAGCAGTTACAGAGCTTGGCAGGGGGATGAAAAACTGTTTTTT,CASSYRAWQGDEKLFF
.,TRBD1,14,TRBV7-2,TRBJ1-2,TGTGCCAGCAGGGGGACAGGGAGGTCCTATGGCTACACCTTC,CASRGTGRSYGYTF
.,.,15,TRBV30,TRBJ1-6,TGTGCCTGGAGTGCCGCGGTGATTTGGAATTCCCCCCTCCACTTT,CAWSAAVIWNSPLHF
.,.,14,TRBV7-2,TRBJ2-5,TGTGCCAGCAGCTCTGGACAGCTTAAAGAGACCCAGTACTTC,CASSSGQLKETQYF
.,.,18,TRBV6-4,TRBJ1-1,TGTGCCGGCTGTAGTCGCCCAAAGACAGAACGGGGGTACACTGAAGCTTTCTTT,CAGCSRPKTERGYTEAFF
.,.,14,TRBV27,TRBJ2-5,TGTGCCAGCAGTCGTCAGGGGGGCCAAGAGACCCAGTACTTC,CASSRQGGQETQYF